Below are 9 T cell receptor beta chains sequenced from a single sample in a study of immune evolution from preneoplasia to lung adenocarcinoma. Sequenced by immunoSEQ multiplex PCR; TCRdb stores in-frame clones only, minus some. The data contain approximately 4,900 clones, around 76% of them singletons. Sequencing used FFPE minimally invasive lung adenocarcinoma tissue. These receptor sequences come from a person between 60 and 79 years old with lung adenocarcinoma.

The gene calls are TRBV21-1 and TRBJ1-5. TRBV21-1 is assigned pseudogene status. The CDR3 runs to 14 residues. The CDR3 nucleotides are TGTGCCAGCAGCAAAGATAACGGGGAGCAGCCCCAGCATTTT. This gives the protein CASSKDNGEQPQHF.

The rearrangement uses TRBV5-1 and TRBJ1-1; D is perhaps TRBD1 (6 bases). Germline CDR1 reads SGHRS; CDR2 reads YFSETQ. V gave up 4 bases and J gave up 1 base, with 11 bases separating them. The CDR3 totals 14 residues. CDR3 residues: CASSAQGKNTEAFF. The CDR3 coding sequence is TGCGCCAGCAGCGCACAGGGTAAGAACACTGAAGCTTTCTTT.

There are a few counts of this clone. The rearrangement uses TRBV7-6 and TRBJ2-2; 10 bases agree with TRBD1. The germline gives CDR1 SGHVS, CDR2 FNYEAQ. This CDR3 region has 15 residues. The ends lost 5 bases at V and 5 bases at J; junction bases unmatched: 5. The CDR3 loop is CASSRGTGATGELFF. The CDR3 DNA is TGTGCCAGCAGCCGCGGGACAGGGGCAACCGGGGAGCTGTTTTTT.

This clone was found once. The rearrangement links TRBV5-1 to TRBJ2-1; D remains ambiguous. The CDR3 totals 15 residues. The V gene's germline CDR1 is SGHRS and CDR2 YFSETQ. Trimming shortened V by 0 bases and J by 0 bases, and 7 bases separated the two germline ends. DNA for the CDR3: TGCGCCAGCAGCTTGGGCAGGAGCTCCTACAATGAGCAGTTCTTC. Residues: CASSLGRSSYNEQFF.

This rearrangement joins TRBV28 to TRBJ1-2; perhaps TRBD1 as D (5 bases). Trimming removed 6 bases at V and 8 bases at J, with 16 bases between. The CDR3 spans 13 residues. The germline gives CDR1 MDHEN, CDR2 SYDVKM. The CDR3 DNA follows: TGTGCCAGCAGACCCCGGGACCTCACGGGCTACACCTTC. As protein: CASRPRDLTGYTF.

This clone came up a few times. The gene calls are TRBV4-1 and TRBJ2-1; D gene uncertain. Trimming stripped 0 bases from V and 4 bases from J, with 10 bases between. CDR1 is MGHRA, CDR2 YSYEKL, per germline. The CDR3 contains 15 residues. The CDR3 loop reads CASSQDRPAYNEQFF. The CDR3 nucleotides are TGCGCCAGCAGCCAAGATCGGCCGGCTTACAATGAGCAGTTCTTC.

This clone appeared a few times. This chain uses TRBV28 with TRBJ1-2, with 10 bases fitting TRBD1. The CDR3 consists of 14 residues. Germline V gene lookup returns CDR1 MDHEN and CDR2 SYDVKM. Trimming removed 3 bases from V and 6 bases from J; junction bases left unmatched: 4. The CDR3 DNA reads TGTGCCAGCAGTTTGGGACAGGGGACTGATGGCTACACCTTC. Its translation is CASSLGQGTDGYTF.

This sequence joins TRBV5-4 and TRBJ1-1, with 7 bases fitting TRBD1. V dropped 0 bases and J dropped 0; count of bases not matched to a gene: 2. The CDR3 loop spans 15 amino acids. The germline V gene has CDR1 SGHNT and CDR2 YYREEE (reference sequence). CDR3: CASSLEGGMNTEAFF. The CDR3 DNA sequence: TGTGCCAGCAGCTTGGAAGGGGGCATGAACACTGAAGCTTTCTTT.

The rearrangement joins TRBV5-6 to TRBJ1-2, with 9 bases matching TRBD1. The CDR3 has 15 amino acids. Germline lookup yields CDR1 SGHDT and CDR2 YYEEEE. V lost 1 base to trimming and J lost 8 bases; unmatched junction nucleotides: 9. CDR3 coding DNA: TGTGCCAGCAGCTTGCAGTATGGGACAGGGAGCGGCTACACCTTC. It translates to CASSLQYGTGSGYTF.